This paragraph reports one TCR beta chain. TCRdb re-called the RACE reads with MiXCR, one entry per CDR3 protein. Among 180,000 or so distinct CDR3 sequences listed, under 25% were seen once. The entry originates in a study of human T cells and chemical hapten exposure. The CDR3 runs 13 residues. The germline gives CDR1 LGHDT, CDR2 YNNKEL (reference sequence). V was cut by 5 bases and J by 0 bases, with 7 bases left in between. Time point specified: patch test 1, 2 weeks after DPC sensitization. Treatment in this sample: therapeutic diphenylcyclopropenone sensitization with weekly scalp DPC. This TCR derives from a woman in her fifties or sixties with alopecia areata. Some clones in this sample may be carry-over from other donors' samples. Source: whole blood, taken in connection with sensitization to the hapten diphenylcyclopropenone (DPC). The chain is built from TRBV3-1 and TRBJ1-2; D uncertain. In DNA, the CDR3 is TGTGCCAGCAGCACGGGTGCTAACTATGGCTACACCTTC. This encodes CASSTGANYGYTF.